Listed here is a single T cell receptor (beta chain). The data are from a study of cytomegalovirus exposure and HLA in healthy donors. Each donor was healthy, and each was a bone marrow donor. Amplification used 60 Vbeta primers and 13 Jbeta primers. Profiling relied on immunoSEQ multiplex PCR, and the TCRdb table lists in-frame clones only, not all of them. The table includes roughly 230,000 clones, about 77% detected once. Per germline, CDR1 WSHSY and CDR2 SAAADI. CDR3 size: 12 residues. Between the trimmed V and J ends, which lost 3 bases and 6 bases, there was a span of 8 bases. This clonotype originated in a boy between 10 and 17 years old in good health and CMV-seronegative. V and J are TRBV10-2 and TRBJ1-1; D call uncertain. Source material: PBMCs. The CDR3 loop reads CASSDIGAEAFF. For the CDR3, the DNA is TGCGCCAGCAGTGATATAGGAGCTGAAGCTTTCTTT.